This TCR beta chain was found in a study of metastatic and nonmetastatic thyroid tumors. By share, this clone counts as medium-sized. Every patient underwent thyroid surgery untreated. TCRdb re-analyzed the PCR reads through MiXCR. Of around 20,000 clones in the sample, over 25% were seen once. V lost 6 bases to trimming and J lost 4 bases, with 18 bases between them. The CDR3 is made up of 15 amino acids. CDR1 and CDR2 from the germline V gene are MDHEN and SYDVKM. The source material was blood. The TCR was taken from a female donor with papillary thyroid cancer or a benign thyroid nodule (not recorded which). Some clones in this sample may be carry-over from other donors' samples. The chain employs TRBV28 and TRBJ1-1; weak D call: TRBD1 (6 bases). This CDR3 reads CASSLLGGRGTEAFF. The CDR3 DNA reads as TGTGCCAGCAGCCTTCTCGGGGGGCGAGGCACTGAAGCTTTCTTT.